There are a few counts of the clone carrying this T cell receptor (beta chain). V gave up 0 bases and J gave up 4 bases, with 7 bases separating them. This CDR3 contains 13 residues. Germline V gene lookup returns CDR1 LGHNA and CDR2 YSLEER. The data derive from a study of blood T cell repertoires in COVID-19. Across the whole study: Material from acute and convalescent COVID-19 was sourced from the United States, Italy and Spain. In each case, the material was cDNA or gDNA derived from T cells, B-cell-depleted T cells, or PBMCs.

In the original processing: Estimated nucleated cell counts came from reference gene primer amplification. Libraries were prepared by immunoSEQ multiplex PCR; TCRdb keeps only in-frame clonotypes and omits some of them. V, J and clone size reflect that table, while D and trimming were determined from the DNA. This sample has 150,000 to 200,000 clones, with 88% found just once. Sequenced input: peripheral blood. This chain connects TRBV4-3 to TRBJ2-7, with D perhaps matching TRBD2 (6 bases). The sequence derives from a human donor in a cohort sampled during active COVID-19. The CDR3, as DNA: TGCGCCAGCAGCCAAGAGGGAGGTTACGAGCAGTACTTC. Amino acid sequence: CASSQEGGYEQYF.